Below, 27 T cell receptor beta chains from the same sample are listed, as sequenced in a study of blood T cell repertoires in COVID-19 (dated by TCRdb to 2018 to 2021). Preparation of the library involved the immunoSEQ multiplex PCR assay. TCRdb obtained this table from immuneACCESS and retained in-frame rearrangements with V and J assigned. These tables miss some clones; where compared with another copy, unresolved V genes account for less than half of the shortfall, and the remainder is unexplained. For this sample there are 70,000 or so clones; around 90% appear just once. About 1.4% of the sample belongs to the ten largest clones. Sequenced sample: peripheral blood. These receptors all stem from a human donor in a cohort sampled during active COVID-19.

This clone has a handful of counts. The chain joins TRBV28 to TRBJ1-6, with D tentatively TRBD1 (6 bases). The CDR3 spans 14 residues. V dropped 7 bases and J dropped 8 bases, with 15 bases sitting between them. Germline V gene data show CDR1 as MDHEN and CDR2 as SYDVKM. Here the CDR3 reads CASTQGGEDSPLHF. The CDR3 nucleotides read TGTGCCAGCACCCAAGGGGGAGAGGATTCACCCCTCCACTTT.

The V call is TRBV6-6, the J call TRBJ1-2, with TRBD1 as a possible D gene (6 bases). This CDR3 region has 14 residues. Trimming took off 6 bases at V and 3 bases at J, with 14 bases between the two ends. CDR1 is MNHNY, CDR2 SVGAGI, per germline (reference sequence). The CDR3 loop is CASSPGGGHYGYTF. The DNA for the CDR3 is TGTGCCAGCAGCCCCGGGGGGGGGCACTATGGCTACACCTTC.

V is TRBV3-1 (or the pseudogene TRBV3-2) and J is TRBJ2-1, with 13 positions matching TRBD2. This CDR3 has 16 residues. Germline CDR1 reads LGHDT; CDR2 reads YNNKEL (reference sequence). After removal of 0 bases from V and 14 bases from J, the junction contained 10 bases not matched to a gene. The CDR3 loop is CASSQDSPLAGGPEFF. DNA of the CDR3: TGTGCCAGCAGCCAAGATTCCCCACTAGCGGGAGGGCCGGAGTTCTTC.

The rearrangement joins TRBV4-1 to TRBJ2-1, with 7 bases matching TRBD2. The V and J ends lost 3 bases and 8 bases, in that order; junction bases with no gene match: 13. The CDR3 has 16 residues. CDR1 is MGHRA and CDR2 is YSYEKL in the germline V gene. The CDR3 DNA reads TGCGCCAGCAGCCATCTCGAAGGGCGGGAGCGGCATGAGCAGTTCTTC. This translates into CASSHLEGRERHEQFF.

V gene TRBV6-2 or TRBV6-3 combines with J gene TRBJ2-1; TRBD2 matches at 10 bases. Trimming removed 2 bases from V and 15 bases from J; junction bases left unmatched: 7. The CDR3 covers 13 residues. Germline lookup yields CDR1 MNHEY and CDR2 SVGEGT. CDR3 amino acids: CASSYRLAGAGFF. The CDR3 DNA follows: TGTGCCAGCAGTTACAGGCTAGCGGGAGCCGGGTTCTTC.

The V call is TRBV12-3 or TRBV12-4, the J call TRBJ2-5; D is uncertain. The CDR3 loop spans 13 amino acids. V was trimmed by 8 bases and J by 2 bases, leaving 12 bases between them. As DNA, the CDR3 is TGTGCCAGCGGCACTAATGTACAAGAGACCCAGTACTTC. Translating it yields CASGTNVQETQYF.

The chain couples TRBV6-5 to TRBJ1-1, with TRBD1 matching 8 bases. The CDR3 spans 13 residues. Germline assignment: CDR1 MNHEY and CDR2 SVGAGI. Trimming took 6 bases from V and 5 from J; bases not matched to a gene: 5. The CDR3 coding sequence is TGTGCCAGCAGATACAGGGGGTGGACTGAAGCTTTCTTT. Translating gives CASRYRGWTEAFF.

The chain is built from TRBV6-4 and TRBJ2-2, with 9 bases lining up with TRBD1. This CDR3 has 14 amino acids. Unmatched junction bases numbered 3, after V lost 3 bases and J lost 7 bases. The germline CDR1 and CDR2 sequences are MRHNA and SNTAGT. CDR3 nucleotides: TGTGCCAGCAGTGAAGGACAGGGGTTCGGGGAGCTGTTTTTT. Translating it yields CASSEGQGFGELFF.

The chain joins TRBV19 to TRBJ2-1; D possibly corresponds to TRBD2 (5 bases). Trimming took off 7 bases at V and 0 bases at J, with 10 bases between the two ends. The CDR3 sequence is 14 residues long. Looked up from germline, CDR1 is LNHDA and CDR2 is SQIVND (reference sequence). CDR3 in DNA: TGTGCCAGTAAGCAGCGGCCCTCCTACAATGAGCAGTTCTTC. It yields the protein CASKQRPSYNEQFF.

The gene calls are TRBV19 and TRBJ2-3; D may be TRBD2 (5 bases). Between the trimmed V and J ends, which lost 3 bases and 4 bases, there was a span of 8 bases. From germline, CDR1 is LNHDA and CDR2 SQIVND (reference sequence). The CDR3 sequence is 13 residues long. CDR3 in DNA: TGTGCCAGTAGTATTGGGAGTTCAGATACGCAGTATTTT. It encodes CASSIGSSDTQYF.

The V and J genes are TRBV27 and TRBJ2-7, with TRBD1 identical over 11 bases. Germline V gene sequence: CDR1 MNHEY, CDR2 SMNVEV (reference sequence). The trim removed 5 bases at V and 2 bases at J, leaving 5 bases unmatched. The CDR3 sequence is 15 residues long. In DNA form, the CDR3 reads TGTGCCAGCAGTGATTCGGGACAGGGGGCCTACGAGCAGTACTTC. Protein sequence: CASSDSGQGAYEQYF.

The chain combines TRBV5-1 with TRBJ1-4; D is ambiguous. Deletions cut 4 bases from V and 3 bases from J, with 10 bases between. The CDR3 covers 14 residues. Germline V CDR1 and CDR2: SGHRS, YFSETQ. The DNA for the CDR3 is TGCGCCAGCAGCGTGACTACGGCTAATGAAAAACTGTTTTTT. Its protein is CASSVTTANEKLFF.

V gene TRBV24-1 combines with J gene TRBJ2-5; TRBD2 agrees at 9 bases. The CDR3 spans 15 residues. Germline-derived CDR1 and CDR2 are KGHDR and SFDVKD. With 3 bases clipped from V and 3 bases from J, the junction kept 4 bases outside the gene matches. In DNA, the CDR3 is TGTGCCACCAGTGATCCCCGACTAGCGGAAGAGACCCAGTACTTC. Translation gives CATSDPRLAEETQYF.

This chain uses TRBV28 with TRBJ2-7, with 8 nucleotides matching TRBD1. Germline V gene sequence: CDR1 MDHEN, CDR2 SYDVKM. CDR3 length: 17 residues. Losses at the gene ends were 0 bases for V and 2 bases for J; bases not matched to a gene: 9. The CDR3 here is CASSLWESGGSTYEQYF. CDR3 coding DNA: TGTGCCAGCAGTTTATGGGAGTCAGGGGGCTCAACCTACGAGCAGTACTTC.

The V call is TRBV2, the J call TRBJ2-1, with 9 bases fitting TRBD2. CDR1 and CDR2 (germline): SNHLY, FYNNEI. This CDR3 comprises 16 residues. J lost 4 bases, V lost 4 bases, and 8 bases had no gene match. The CDR3 loop is CASSGASGILYNEQFF. CDR3 DNA: TGTGCCAGCAGTGGAGCTAGCGGGATCCTATACAATGAGCAGTTCTTC.

The rearrangement uses TRBV11-2 and TRBJ2-5; the D gene is possibly TRBD2 (6 bases). Trimming pared 6 bases from V and 4 bases from J, leaving 18 bases between. CDR3 size: 15 residues. Germline CDR1 SGHAT, CDR2 FQNNGV. In DNA, the CDR3 is TGTGCCAGCAGGCGGGACGGCGGCCCTTTAGAGACCCAGTACTTC. This encodes CASRRDGGPLETQYF. The full variable domain, with the rest looked up from reference TRBV11-2 and TRBJ2-5, is EAGVAQSPRYKIIEKRQSVAFWCNPISGHATLYWYQQILGQGPKLLIQFQNNGVVDDSQLPKDRFSAERLKGVDSTLKIQPAKLEDSAVYLCASRRDGGPLETQYFGPGTRLLVL.

This clone showed up just a few times. The chain couples TRBV28 to TRBJ2-1; no firm D call. The CDR3 runs 15 residues. V gave up 7 bases and J gave up 5 bases, with 18 bases separating them. CDR1 is MDHEN, CDR2 SYDVKM, per germline. In DNA, the CDR3 is TGTGCCAGCACCTCAGGCCGCCGTTACGACAATGAGCAGTTCTTC. Protein: CASTSGRRYDNEQFF.

The chain joins TRBV5-5 to TRBJ2-4; D ambiguous. Germline V lookup: CDR1 SGHKS, CDR2 YYEKEE (reference sequence). Trimming took 0 bases from V and 3 from J, leaving 10 bases between them. The CDR3 covers 15 residues. The CDR3 here is CASSLAPGLKNIQYF. The CDR3 region has the DNA TGTGCCAGCAGCTTGGCCCCGGGTCTCAAAAACATTCAGTACTTC.

The V and J genes are TRBV2 and TRBJ2-6; no reliable D call. This CDR3 is 13 amino acids long. V lost 6 bases to trimming and J lost 2 bases, with 5 bases between them. The germline V gene encodes CDR1 SNHLY and CDR2 FYNNEI. The CDR3 DNA sequence: TGTGCCAGCAGCGGAGCTGGGGCCAACGTCCTGACTTTC. Its translation is CASSGAGANVLTF.

Details on this clone: The same CDR3 can be traced to other DNA sequences in this sample. This chain connects TRBV11-2 to TRBJ2-3; 7 bases are shared with TRBD2. The CDR3 length is 16 residues. V lost 0 bases, J lost 0 bases, and 3 bases stayed unmatched. Germline CDR1 SGHAT, CDR2 FQNNGV. CDR3: CASSLESGISTDTQYF. CDR3 DNA sequence: TGTGCCAGCAGCTTAGAGAGCGGGATCAGCACAGATACGCAGTATTTT.

The chain links TRBV30 to TRBJ2-1; TRBD2 might be the D (5 bases). CDR3 length: 16 residues. Per germline, CDR1 GTSNPN and CDR2 SVGIG (reference sequence). V was trimmed by 1 base and J by 7 bases, leaving 20 bases between them. For the CDR3, the DNA is TGTGCCTGGAGTGCCTACACGAACATAGCGAGGAATGAGCAGTTCTTC. Translating it yields CAWSAYTNIARNEQFF.

This rearrangement joins TRBV3-1 (or the pseudogene TRBV3-2) to TRBJ1-6, with D possibly TRBD1 on 5 matching bases. Germline-derived CDR1 and CDR2 are LGHDT and YNNKEL (reference sequence). The CDR3 sequence is 15 residues long. The germline V and J ends were trimmed by 1 base and 6 bases, with 10 bases remaining between them. For the CDR3, the DNA is TGTGCCAGCAGCCAAGGAGGCAGGGCTAATTCACCCCTCCACTTT. This codes for CASSQGGRANSPLHF.

The chain employs TRBV7-2 and TRBJ1-2; 8 nucleotides align to TRBD1. This CDR3 is built from 14 residues. CDR1 is SGHTA and CDR2 is FQGNSA in the germline V gene. V shed 1 base and J 8 bases; nucleotides not matched to a gene: 6. The CDR3, as DNA: TGTGCCAGCAGCTTAGTTACAGGGGGGGGAGGCTACACCTTC. Encoded protein: CASSLVTGGGGYTF.

V is TRBV10-2 and J is TRBJ2-7, with 10 bases matching TRBD2. Germline V gene lookup returns CDR1 WSHSY and CDR2 SAAADI. V trimming: 6 bases; J trimming: 6 bases; junction bases outside the gene matches: 5. The CDR3 totals 13 residues. CDR3 DNA sequence: TGCGCCAGCAGCTTAGCGGGAGGACCCGAGCAGTACTTC. This gives the protein CASSLAGGPEQYF.

The genes are TRBV15 and TRBJ2-2; D is unclear. This CDR3 is built from 15 residues. The germline gives CDR1 LNHNV, CDR2 YYDKDF (reference sequence). Trimming left V 0 bases short and J 4 bases short, with 9 bases between. The CDR3 DNA reads as TGTGCCACCAGCAGAGATATCCCAGGCACCGGGGAGCTGTTTTTT. Protein sequence: CATSRDIPGTGELFF.

The chain joins TRBV3-1 (or the pseudogene TRBV3-2) to TRBJ2-7; TRBD1 might be the D (6 bases). This CDR3 contains 15 residues. Germline assignment: CDR1 LGHDT and CDR2 YNNKEL (reference sequence). The ends were cut back, 1 base at V and 5 bases at J, with 15 bases in the middle. The CDR3 region has the DNA TGTGCCAGCAGCCAAGGGGGGCGGGCATGGGACGAGCAGTACTTC. Translated, it gives CASSQGGRAWDEQYF.

In its sample, this clone was seen once. This chain uses TRBV15 with TRBJ1-4; the D is unclear. The CDR3 is made up of 14 amino acids. Germline assignment: CDR1 LNHNV and CDR2 YYDKDF (reference sequence). The V gene lost 9 bases and the J gene lost 0 bases, with 11 bases spanning the gap. The CDR3 sequence: CATAPGTTNEKLFF. For the CDR3, the DNA is TGTGCCACGGCCCCCGGGACAACTAATGAAAAACTGTTTTTT. The entire variable domain, with the rest obtained from reference TRBV15 and TRBJ1-4, is as follows: DAMVIQNPRYQVTQFGKPVTLSCSQTLNHNVMYWYQQKSSQAPKLLFHYYDKDFNNEADTPDNFQSRRPNTSFCFLDIRSPGLGDTAMYLCATAPGTTNEKLFFGSGTQLSVL.